Listed below are T cell receptor beta chains from one sample, sequenced in a study of cytomegalovirus exposure and HLA in healthy donors. Sequencing used immunoSEQ multiplex PCR; TCRdb keeps in-frame clones, though not all of them. The repertoire holds about 280,000 clones, with approximately 88% as singletons. The sample taken for sequencing was PBMCs. The source is a woman aged 18-30 years in good health and CMV-seronegative. Both conserved end residues are part of each CDR3. The D gene is left open where the match is weak. Clone size is given for some rows only: seen once, a few or many times, or a class if the clone is expanded.

V gene	J gene	D gene	clone size	CDR3 DNA	CDR3 protein
TRBV28	TRBJ1-6	TRBD1	-	TGTGCCAGCAAGGACAGGGGGAATTCACCCCTCCACTTT	CASKDRGNSPLHF
TRBV2	TRBJ2-3	-	-	TGTGCCAGCAGGACAGAGCCAGATACGCAGTATTTT	CASRTEPDTQYF
TRBV6-6	TRBJ2-7	-	-	TGTGCCAGCAGTTACCTCTTAGTAGCGGAGACCTACGAGCAGTACTTC	CASSYLLVAETYEQYF
TRBV28	TRBJ1-2	TRBD1	-	TGTGCCAGCAGTTCCCTCCGGGACAGGGGGCTCTATGGCTACACCTTC	CASSSLRDRGLYGYTF
TRBV28	TRBJ1-1	-	-	TGTGCCAGCAGTTTGGGCCCCGAAGCTTTCTTT	CASSLGPEAFF
TRBV5-1	TRBJ1-4	-	-	TGCGCCAGCAGCTTGGCTGGTACTGCGGAAAAACTGTTTTTT	CASSLAGTAEKLFF
TRBV28	TRBJ1-2	-	-	TGTGCCAGCAGTTTGCGGCCCCACTATGGCTACACCTTC	CASSLRPHYGYTF
TRBV27	TRBJ1-1	TRBD1	-	TGTGCCAGCAGGGCAGGGGGCCTCACTGAAGCTTTCTTT	CASRAGGLTEAFF
TRBV4-3	TRBJ2-1	TRBD2	-	TGCGCCAGCAGCCAGATAACCGGACTAGCGGGGACCAATGAGCAGTTCTTC	CASSQITGLAGTNEQFF
TRBV11-2	TRBJ2-1	TRBD2	-	TGTGCCAGCAGCTTATCTCTGGGAGCGGGGGGGGGCAATGAGCAGTTCTTC	CASSLSLGAGGGNEQFF
TRBV9	TRBJ2-1	TRBD2	once	TGTGCCAGCAGCGTATCTAGCGGGAGGGACAATGAGCAGTTCTTC	CASSVSSGRDNEQFF